This T cell receptor beta chain was found in a study of post-analysis software for immune sequencing data. Study-wide results and caveats: Patients carried a handful of TRBV segments more frequently than controls did, and TRBV5-6, TRBV5-1 and TRBV20-1 were among them. With F measure, samples from one preparation batch clustered together strongly. Comparison with controls showed significantly lower normalized Chao1 diversity in multiple sclerosis patients.

To note about this clonotype: Its antigen is not identified.

Trimming removed 2 bases from V and 5 bases from J; junction bases left unmatched: 7. From germline, CDR1 is SGHNT and CDR2 YENEEA. This CDR3 is 16 amino acids long. Unique molecular identifiers featured in each of the TCR beta cDNA libraries. MiXCR, run by TCRdb on the PCR reads, gives a single entry per CDR3 protein. The table has hundreds of thousands of distinct CDR3 sequences, around 47% seen once. The sequence derives from a girl between 5 and 17 years old with multiple sclerosis. The material sequenced was blood. V is TRBV11-3 and J is TRBJ2-5; 11 nucleotides match TRBD2. CDR3 sequence: CASSLMGTSGWETQYF. As DNA, the CDR3 is TGTGCCAGCAGCTTAATGGGGACTAGCGGTTGGGAGACCCAGTACTTC.